One and the same sample provided the 5 T cell receptor beta chains below, sequenced in a study of Ad26.COV2.S vaccination and SARS-CoV-2 variants. Described treatment: 15 to 20 received Ad26.COV2.S at low or high dose, single or two shots; several received placebo; per-sample allocation not given. The study sampled participants on day 63 after the first vaccine or placebo injection. Generated by immunoSEQ multiplex PCR, the TCRdb table keeps only in-frame clones and is missing some. Of under 600,000 clones detected, nearly 90% appear once; the ten largest clones hold 1.7%. This sample comprised peripheral blood, obtained in a trial of Ad26.COV2.S vaccine versus placebo. Receptors originate from a person aged 18-60 years who received the Ad26.COV2.S COVID-19 vaccine or a placebo.

In its sample, this clone was seen once. This chain links TRBV18 with TRBJ1-2; weak D call: TRBD1 (5 bases). V shed 2 bases and J shed 4 bases, with 11 bases lying between them. The CDR3 contains 14 residues. CDR1 and CDR2 (germline): KGHSH, LQKENI. The CDR3 DNA sequence: TGTGCCAGCTCACCAGCCGACAGTCCCTATGGCTACACCTTC. It encodes CASSPADSPYGYTF.

Comment on this clone: Different DNA sequences within this sample yield the same CDR3. The V call is TRBV7-9, the J call TRBJ2-3; 7 bases are a match to TRBD2. V shed 5 bases and J 2 bases; nucleotides not matched to a gene: 4. CDR3 size: 14 residues. The germline V gene encodes CDR1 SEHNR and CDR2 FQNEAQ (reference sequence). In DNA form, the CDR3 reads TGTGCCAGCAGCGTTAGCGGGTACACAGATACGCAGTATTTT. This codes for CASSVSGYTDTQYF.

The chain couples TRBV6-6 to TRBJ2-7; D is undetermined. From germline, CDR1 is MNHNY and CDR2 SVGAGI (reference sequence). V lost 4 bases and J lost 4, with 14 bases in between. The CDR3 runs 14 residues. In DNA, the CDR3 is TGTGCCAGCAGTTTCTCGCTTGGTGGGTACGAGCAGTACTTC. It encodes CASSFSLGGYEQYF.

The sample holds a few counts of this clone. V and J are TRBV11-1 and TRBJ1-1, with a tentative D call TRBD1 (5 bases). V lost 6 bases to trimming and J lost 7 bases, with 15 bases between them. The CDR3 has 13 amino acids. Germline-derived CDR1 and CDR2 are SGHAT and FQDESV (reference sequence). The CDR3 sequence: CASRANPRVEAFF. CDR3 nucleotide sequence: TGTGCCAGCAGGGCTAATCCCAGGGTTGAAGCTTTCTTT.

J is TRBJ2-3 and V is TRBV10-3; tentative D call: TRBD2 (5 bases). The germline V gene encodes CDR1 ENHRY and CDR2 SYGVKD. The CDR3 totals 18 residues. The germline V and J ends were trimmed by 2 bases and 2 bases, with 20 bases remaining between them. The CDR3 nucleotides read TGTGCCATCAGTGAGGAAGGCGGGTATTCGGGGATCACAGATACGCAGTATTTT. The encoded protein is CAISEEGGYSGITDTQYF.